The 15 T cell receptor beta chains listed next were all sequenced from one sample in a study of blood T cell repertoires in COVID-19. The data were produced by immunoSEQ multiplex PCR, yet TCRdb's version contains in-frame clones alone and is incomplete. There are under 200,000 clones in the sample; approximately 85% occur only once, and about 1.2% lies in the top ten. The sample comprised peripheral blood. These receptors were taken from a man aged 60 to 69 who had recovered from COVID-19.

V is TRBV14 and J is TRBJ1-1; D is unclear. The CDR3 totals 15 residues. V lost 4 bases to trimming and J lost 1 base, with 13 bases between them. Germline CDR1 SGHDN, CDR2 FVKESK. CDR3 amino acids: CASSRGSAGNTEAFF. For the CDR3, the DNA is TGTGCCAGCAGCCGAGGGTCTGCAGGGAACACTGAAGCTTTCTTT.

This clone appeared a few times. The chain links TRBV6-5 to TRBJ1-1; D is unclear. Trimming pared 5 bases from V and 1 base from J, leaving 14 bases between. Germline CDR1 is MNHEY and CDR2 is SVGAGI. CDR3 length: 15 residues. In nucleotides, the CDR3 is TGTGCCAGCAGTCTCTATGAGGGAAGGAACACTGAAGCTTTCTTT. Amino acid sequence: CASSLYEGRNTEAFF.

The V call is TRBV6-5, the J call TRBJ1-6, with a possible D match to TRBD1 (5 bases). This CDR3 has 13 residues. Germline V gives CDR1 MNHEY, CDR2 SVGAGI. Trimming stripped 7 bases from V and 7 bases from J, with 11 bases between. CDR3 coding DNA: TGTGCCAGCATAGCAGGGATAAATTCACCCCTCCACTTT. It specifies CASIAGINSPLHF.

The chain joins TRBV5-1 to TRBJ2-5; D possibly corresponds to TRBD1 (5 bases). The V end was cut by 2 bases, the J end by 5 bases, with 13 bases between. Germline assignment: CDR1 SGHRS and CDR2 YFSETQ. The CDR3 extends over 14 amino acids. CDR3: CASSFGASRETQYF. Written as DNA, the CDR3 is TGCGCCAGCAGCTTTGGGGCCTCGAGGGAGACCCAGTACTTC.

At least ten counts were recorded for this clone. The chain joins TRBV7-9 to TRBJ1-4, with D tentatively TRBD1 (5 bases). Germline V lookup: CDR1 SEHNR, CDR2 FQNEAQ (reference sequence). Trimming removed 0 bases from V and 8 bases from J, with 10 bases in between. This CDR3 region has 14 residues. CDR3 sequence (DNA): TGTGCCAGCAGCTTAGCAGGGGCGCGGGAAAAACTGTTTTTT. Its translation is CASSLAGAREKLFF.

V and J are TRBV18 and TRBJ1-4; unclear D gene. The CDR3 has 14 amino acids. Trimming pared 6 bases from V and 3 bases from J, leaving 11 bases between. Germline CDR1 is KGHSH and CDR2 is LQKENI. The CDR3 DNA is TGTGCCAGCTCGTCATATAAGCCTAATGAAAAACTGTTTTTT. It encodes CASSSYKPNEKLFF.

The rearrangement uses TRBV11-3 and TRBJ2-3; no reliable D call. The ends were cut back, 2 bases at V and 1 base at J, with 13 bases in the middle. CDR3 length equals 16 residues. Germline V gene lookup returns CDR1 SGHNT and CDR2 YENEEA. Here the CDR3 reads CASSLSTVSGTDTQYF. The CDR3 DNA is TGTGCCAGCAGCTTAAGTACAGTATCGGGCACAGATACGCAGTATTTT.

J is TRBJ2-2 and V is TRBV10-3, with 9 positions matching TRBD1. Germline lookup yields CDR1 ENHRY and CDR2 SYGVKD. The CDR3 runs 15 residues. V dropped 10 bases and J dropped 6; count of bases not matched to a gene: 12. The CDR3 DNA reads as TGTGCCAACCAACCCGGGACAGGGTCCCCCGGGGAGCTGTTTTTT. It encodes CANQPGTGSPGELFF.

This chain uses TRBV27 with TRBJ1-5, with 9 bases lining up with TRBD1. V was pared by 4 bases and J by 5 bases, with 6 bases of the junction left unmatched. CDR3 length equals 15 residues. Germline-derived CDR1 and CDR2 are MNHEY and SMNVEV (reference sequence). In DNA, the CDR3 is TGTGCCAGCAGTTCCTCCGGGACAGGGCATCAGCCCCAGCATTTT. Its translation: CASSSSGTGHQPQHF.

The chain combines TRBV21-1 with TRBJ1-6; TRBD1, the table's D call, was not compared with the DNA. TRBV21-1 is described as a pseudogene. The CDR3 covers 17 residues. This chain's CDR3 is CASSPRTGSSYNSPLHF. The CDR3 DNA reads TGTGCCAGCAGCCCTCGGACAGGGAGCTCCTATAATTCACCCCTCCACTTT.

The chain uses TRBV9 and TRBJ1-3, with D perhaps TRBD1 (5 bases). The germline CDR1 and CDR2 sequences are SGDLS and YYNGEE. The V end was cut by 0 bases, the J end by 0 bases, with 13 bases between. The CDR3 extends over 17 amino acids. Written as DNA, the CDR3 is TGTGCCAGCAGCGTAGCTGGGGCCGGACCCTCTGGAAACACCATATATTTT. Translated: CASSVAGAGPSGNTIYF.

The V and J genes are TRBV3-1 (or the pseudogene TRBV3-2) and TRBJ2-1, with 11 bases matching TRBD2. Germline lookup yields CDR1 LGHDT and CDR2 YNNKEL (reference sequence). This CDR3 has 14 amino acids. With V trimmed by 6 bases and J by 2 bases, 0 bases remained unmatched. CDR3 sequence (DNA): TGTGCCAGCAGGGGACTAGCGGCCTACAATGAGCAGTTCTTC. It translates to CASRGLAAYNEQFF.

The J gene is TRBJ2-3, the V gene TRBV5-1, with D possibly matching TRBD2 (5 bases). CDR1 is SGHRS, CDR2 YFSETQ, per germline. V dropped 0 bases and J dropped 2 bases, with 7 bases sitting between them. This CDR3 is built from 14 residues. The CDR3 reads CASSLERYTDTQYF. CDR3 in DNA: TGCGCCAGCAGCTTGGAGCGGTACACAGATACGCAGTATTTT.

V gene TRBV29-1 combines with J gene TRBJ2-1; TRBD2 matches at 13 bases. Germline loops: CDR1 SQVTM, CDR2 ANQGSEA. CDR3 length: 14 amino acids. The chain's CDR3 is CVGTSGDSYNEQFF. The CDR3 bases are TGCGTCGGGACTAGCGGGGACTCCTACAATGAGCAGTTCTTC.

This chain's CDR3 is CASSQEWQGSDGYTF. The CDR3 region has the DNA TGTGCCAGCAGCCAAGAATGGCAGGGCTCGGATGGCTACACCTTC. The chain joins TRBV3-1 (or the pseudogene TRBV3-2) to TRBJ1-2; D is perhaps TRBD1 (5 bases). V shed 0 bases and J shed 6 bases, with 14 bases lying between them. From germline, CDR1 is LGHDT and CDR2 YNNKEL (reference sequence). The CDR3 has 15 residues.